This TCR beta chain was retrieved from a study of cytomegalovirus exposure and HLA in healthy donors. For the study at large: The 120 validation repertoires used the same platform as the roughly 670 first-cohort repertoires (as reported by a later analysis).

Overall study results and limits: The authors listed some 150 TCR beta chains as cytomegalovirus-associated.

Clones were sequenced by immunoSEQ multiplex PCR, and TCRdb holds only the in-frame ones, with some missing. The table records approximately 300,000 clones, roughly 88% of them present only once. CDR1 is MNHEY and CDR2 is SVGAGI in the germline V gene. Between the trimmed V and J ends, which lost 6 bases and 2 bases, there was a span of 8 bases. CDR3 length: 13 residues. A remark on this clone: Its cognate antigen is unknown.

The chain couples TRBV6-5 to TRBJ1-5; D remains ambiguous. The clonotype comes from a young woman in good health and CMV-seronegative. The sample consisted of PBMCs. The CDR3 spells CASSPLGNQPQHF. For the CDR3, the DNA is TGTGCCAGCAGCCCATTAGGCAATCAGCCCCAGCATTTT.